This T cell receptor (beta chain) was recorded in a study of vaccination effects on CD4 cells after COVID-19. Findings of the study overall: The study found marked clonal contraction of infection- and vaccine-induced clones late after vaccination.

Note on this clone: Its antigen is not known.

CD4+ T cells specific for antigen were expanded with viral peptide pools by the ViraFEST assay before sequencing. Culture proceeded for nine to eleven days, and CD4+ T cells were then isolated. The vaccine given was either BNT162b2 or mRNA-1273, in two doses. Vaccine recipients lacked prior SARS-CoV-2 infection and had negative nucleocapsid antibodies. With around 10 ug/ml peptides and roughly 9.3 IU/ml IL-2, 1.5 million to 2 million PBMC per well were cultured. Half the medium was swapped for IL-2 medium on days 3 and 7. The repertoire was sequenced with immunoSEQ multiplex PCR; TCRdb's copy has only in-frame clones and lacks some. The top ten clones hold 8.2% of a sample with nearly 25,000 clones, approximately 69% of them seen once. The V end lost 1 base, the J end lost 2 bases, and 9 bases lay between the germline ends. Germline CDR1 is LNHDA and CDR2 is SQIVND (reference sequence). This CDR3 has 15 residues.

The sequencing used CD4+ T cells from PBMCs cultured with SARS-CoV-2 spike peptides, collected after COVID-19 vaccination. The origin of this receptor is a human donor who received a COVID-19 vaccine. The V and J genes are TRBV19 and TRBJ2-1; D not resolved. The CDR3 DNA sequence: TGTGCCAGTAGTATAGTGGCATTCGCCTACAATGAGCAGTTCTTC. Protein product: CASSIVAFAYNEQFF.